These 12 T cell receptor beta chains came from one sample sequenced in a study of cytomegalovirus exposure and HLA in healthy donors. In the PCR, 60 Vbeta and 13 Jbeta primers were used. The repertoire was sequenced with immunoSEQ multiplex PCR; TCRdb's copy has only in-frame clones and lacks some. In the table there are 150,000 to 200,000 clones, approximately 85% of which are singletons. Sample: PBMCs. The source is a young man in good health and CMV-seropositive.

About this clone itself: Germline and junction disagree at one end, which may indicate a read error. CDR3 DNA: TGTGCCAGCAGCTCGACAGGGTCGTCTGGGGCCAACGGCCTGACTTTC. Translating it yields CASSSTGSSGANGLTF. The rearrangement joins TRBV11-3 to TRBJ2-6; 7 bases fit TRBD1. The CDR3 totals 16 residues. Germline-derived CDR1 and CDR2 are SGHNT and YENEEA.

The genes are TRBV19 and TRBJ2-7; the match to TRBD1 covers 8 bases. The V gene end was trimmed by 3 bases and the J gene end by 2 bases; junction bases not matched to a gene: 3. The CDR3 is made up of 14 amino acids. The V gene's germline CDR1 is LNHDA and CDR2 SQIVND (reference sequence). The CDR3, as DNA: TGTGCCAGTAGTATTCTACAGGGGGCCTACGAGCAGTACTTC. Its translation: CASSILQGAYEQYF. Looking up the rest from reference TRBV19 and TRBJ2-7 gives the full variable domain: DGGITQSPKYLFRKEGQNVTLSCEQNLNHDAMYWYRQDPGQGLRLIYYSQIVNDFQKGDIAEGYSVSREKKESFPLTVTSAQKNPTAFYLCASSILQGAYEQYFGPGTRLTVT.

The chain couples TRBV6-1 to TRBJ2-7; 9 bases are shared with TRBD1. CDR3 length: 15 residues. Germline CDR1 is MNHNS and CDR2 is SASEGT. J gave up 3 bases and V 6 bases, and 9 bases lay outside the gene matches. The CDR3 region is CASSATGTGIYEQYF. The CDR3 DNA reads TGTGCCAGCAGCGCTACCGGGACAGGGATCTACGAGCAGTACTTC.

This clone was picked up one time. The chain joins TRBV7-2 to TRBJ2-7, with 7 bases identical to TRBD2. CDR1 and CDR2 (germline): SGHTA, FQGNSA. CDR3 length equals 16 residues. V lost 3 bases to trimming and J lost 5 bases; unmatched junction nucleotides: 13. CDR3 loop: CASSFFLGGGVHEQYF. The CDR3 coding sequence is TGTGCCAGCAGCTTTTTTCTTGGGGGAGGGGTCCACGAGCAGTACTTC.

This chain joins TRBV2 and TRBJ2-5; D is perhaps TRBD1 (5 bases). With the DNA end fitting TRBJ2-7 better, the J assignment may be wrong. The germline V gene has CDR1 SNHLY and CDR2 FYNNEI. The length of the CDR3 is 14 residues. CDR3 loop: CASSEATGFYEQYF. The CDR3 region has the DNA TGTGCCAGCAGTGAAGCAACAGGTTTCTACGAGCAGTACTTC.

The chain combines TRBV19 with TRBJ2-2; D is ambiguous. Between the trimmed V and J ends, which lost 2 bases and 7 bases, there was a span of 2 bases. CDR1 and CDR2 from the germline V gene are LNHDA and SQIVND (reference sequence). CDR3 length equals 11 residues. CDR3 protein: CASSIRGELFF. CDR3 nucleotide sequence: TGTGCCAGTAGTATACGCGGGGAGCTGTTTTTT.

The chain couples TRBV25-1 to TRBJ2-6; weak D call: TRBD2 (7 bases). V was clipped by 7 bases and J by 1 base, with 8 bases between them. In germline, CDR1 is MGHDK, CDR2 SYGVNS. CDR3 length: 14 amino acids. CDR3 region: CASKGGSGANVLTF. CDR3 in DNA: TGTGCCAGCAAGGGGGGGTCTGGGGCCAACGTCCTGACTTTC.

In its sample, this clone was seen a few times. The rearrangement uses TRBV11-3 and TRBJ2-7; the D is unclear. V was shortened by 8 bases and J by 5 bases, with 19 bases between the two germline ends. The length of the CDR3 is 14 residues. CDR1 and CDR2 from the germline V gene are SGHNT and YENEEA. The CDR3 loop is CASRLPTSVHEQYF. CDR3 coding DNA: TGTGCCAGCCGGCTCCCTACGAGCGTCCACGAGCAGTACTTC.

On this clone: A read error may produce the germline difference seen at one junction end. The genes are TRBV6-5 and TRBJ1-1; perhaps TRBD1 as D (5 bases). Germline CDR1 is MNHEY and CDR2 is SVGAGI. The CDR3 loop spans 14 amino acids. CDR3 protein: CASSGRQPNTEVFF. CDR3 DNA: TGTGCCAGCAGTGGACGACAGCCGAACACTGAAGTTTTCTTT.

The chain recombines TRBV7-6 with TRBJ2-2, with a weak D call TRBD1 (6 bases). Germline V gene data show CDR1 as SGHVS and CDR2 as FNYEAQ. The V and J ends lost 1 base and 2 bases respectively, with 11 bases between them. The CDR3 covers 16 residues. CDR3 in DNA: TGTGCCAGCAGCTTAGAAGGGACAAGTAACACCGGGGAGCTGTTTTTT. This gives the protein CASSLEGTSNTGELFF. Based on the CDR3 plus reference TRBV7-6 and TRBJ2-2, the full variable domain is GAGVSQSPRYKVTKRGQDVALRCDPISGHVSLYWYRQALGQGPEFLTYFNYEAQQDKSGLPNDRFSAERPEGSISTLTIQRTEQRDSAMYRCASSLEGTSNTGELFFGEGSRLTVL.

The rearrangement joins TRBV11-3 to TRBJ2-7, with 9 bases lining up with TRBD2. Germline lookup yields CDR1 SGHNT and CDR2 YENEEA. The CDR3 loop spans 14 amino acids. V was clipped by 4 bases and J by 4 bases; unmatched bases: 5. The CDR3 sequence is CASSWASGAYEQYF. CDR3 nucleotide sequence: TGTGCCAGCAGCTGGGCTAGCGGGGCTTACGAGCAGTACTTC.

This rearrangement joins TRBV5-5 to TRBJ2-1; perhaps TRBD1 as D (6 bases). CDR1 is SGHKS and CDR2 is YYEKEE in the germline V gene (reference sequence). With 1 base removed from V and 1 base from J, the gap between germline ends came to 9 bases. CDR3 length: 15 amino acids. CDR3 coding DNA: TGTGCCAGCAGCTTGTTAGGGGGTTCCTACAATGAGCAGTTCTTC. Its protein product is CASSLLGGSYNEQFF.